What follows are 8 T cell receptor beta chains derived from one specimen sequenced in a study of blood T cell repertoires in COVID-19. The method was immunoSEQ multiplex PCR; TCRdb's version includes in-frame clones alone and lacks a portion of them. The sample contains roughly 98,000 clones, roughly 82% of which appear only once. What was sequenced was peripheral blood. The receptors here all came from a man aged 70-80 years with active or convalescent COVID-19.

The rearrangement joins TRBV5-3 to TRBJ2-1, with D possibly being TRBD1 (7 bases). TRBV5-3 is placed among ORFs of uncertain function. The length of the CDR3 is 14 residues. Trimming took 2 bases from V and 8 from J, leaving 14 bases between them. In DNA, the CDR3 is TGTGCCAGAAGCTTCCAGGAGGGGGCCGATGAGCAGTTCTTC. Its protein is CARSFQEGADEQFF.

This chain connects TRBV6-2 or TRBV6-3 to TRBJ1-5; TRBD1 aligns across 11 bases. Germline V gives CDR1 MNHEY, CDR2 SVGEGT. The CDR3 contains 18 residues. The V gene end was trimmed by 2 bases and the J gene end by 1 base; junction bases not matched to a gene: 7. The CDR3 DNA is TGTGCCAGCAGTTACGGGACAGGGGGAAAACTAAGCAATCAGCCCCAGCATTTT. The encoded protein is CASSYGTGGKLSNQPQHF.

The chain has TRBV6-1 and TRBJ1-2; 7 bases are shared with TRBD1. Losses at the gene ends were 9 bases for V and 2 bases for J; bases not matched to a gene: 3. Per germline, CDR1 MNHNS and CDR2 SASEGT. The CDR3 runs 12 residues. CDR3 in amino acids: CARTGYNYGYTF. The CDR3 bases are TGTGCCAGGACAGGGTACAACTATGGCTACACCTTC.

A remark on this clone: In the same sample, other DNA sequences code for this CDR3. This sequence joins TRBV5-1 and TRBJ2-5, with D possibly matching TRBD1 (5 bases). CDR3 size: 14 residues. The V end lost 2 bases, the J end lost 2 bases, and 10 bases lay between the germline ends. The germline V gene has CDR1 SGHRS and CDR2 YFSETQ. CDR3 amino acids: CASSLGQGQETQYF. The CDR3 nucleotides read TGCGCCAGCAGCTTAGGGCAGGGACAAGAGACCCAGTACTTC.

The chain joins TRBV3-1 (or the pseudogene TRBV3-2) to TRBJ2-3, with a possible D match to TRBD1 (6 bases). This CDR3 has 13 amino acids. Trimming took 2 bases from V and 10 from J, leaving 13 bases between them. Germline V CDR1 and CDR2: LGHDT, YNNKEL (reference sequence). CDR3 region: CASSQTEGEAQYF. In DNA form, the CDR3 reads TGTGCCAGCAGCCAAACAGAGGGGGAAGCGCAGTATTTT.

This clone was found a few times. The chain uses TRBV7-8 and TRBJ1-3; D gene unclear. V lost 1 base, J lost 0 bases, and 7 bases lay in between. CDR1 and CDR2 (germline): SGHVS, FQNEAQ. The CDR3 has 15 residues. This CDR3 is CASSLEQFSGNTIYF. DNA of the CDR3: TGTGCCAGCAGCTTAGAACAGTTCTCTGGAAACACCATATATTTT.

The J gene is TRBJ1-5, the V gene TRBV7-8; weak D call: TRBD1 (5 bases). CDR1 SGHVS and CDR2 FQNEAQ come from the germline V gene. This CDR3 has 16 amino acids. V shed 2 bases and J shed 4 bases, with 15 bases lying between them. CDR3 coding DNA: TGTGCCAGCAGCTTACAGGGAGGTACCGGTAATCAGCCCCAGCATTTT. Translating gives CASSLQGGTGNQPQHF.

This chain connects TRBV12-1 to TRBJ2-5; TRBD2, the D gene given by the table, was not confirmed from the DNA. TRBV12-1 is given as a pseudogene. The CDR3 extends over 17 amino acids. CDR3 nucleotide sequence: TGTGCCAGCAGCTTTCGAGGGACTAGCGGGGGTCGAGAGACCCAGTACTTC. Translating gives CASSFRGTSGGRETQYF.